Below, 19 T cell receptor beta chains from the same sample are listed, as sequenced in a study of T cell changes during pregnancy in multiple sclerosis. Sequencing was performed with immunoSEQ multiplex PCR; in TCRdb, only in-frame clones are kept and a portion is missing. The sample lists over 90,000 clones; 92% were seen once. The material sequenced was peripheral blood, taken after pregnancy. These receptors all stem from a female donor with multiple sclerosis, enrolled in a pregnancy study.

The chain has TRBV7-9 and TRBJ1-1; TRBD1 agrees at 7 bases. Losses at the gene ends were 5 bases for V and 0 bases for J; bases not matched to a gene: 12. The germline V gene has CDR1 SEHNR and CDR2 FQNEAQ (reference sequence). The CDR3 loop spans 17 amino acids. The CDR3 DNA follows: TGTGCCAGCAGCCCAAAGGGACAGCTTCTCATGAACACTGAAGCTTTCTTT. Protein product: CASSPKGQLLMNTEAFF.

The CDR3 DNA follows: TGTGCCAGCCGAAACACGGGGATCGAACAACAGTACTTC. It specifies CASRNTGIEQQYF. The chain joins TRBV6-5 to TRBJ2-5, with D possibly TRBD2 on 5 matching bases. The CDR3 loop spans 13 amino acids. CDR1 is MNHEY, CDR2 SVGAGI, per germline. Between the trimmed V and J ends, which lost 8 bases and 11 bases, there was a span of 21 bases.

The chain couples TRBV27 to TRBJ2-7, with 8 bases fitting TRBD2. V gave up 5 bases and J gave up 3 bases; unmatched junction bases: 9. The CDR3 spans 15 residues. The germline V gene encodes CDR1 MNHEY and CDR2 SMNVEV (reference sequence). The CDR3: CASSLSGGSDYEQYF. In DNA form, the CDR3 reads TGTGCCAGCAGTCTTTCGGGGGGGAGCGACTACGAGCAGTACTTC.

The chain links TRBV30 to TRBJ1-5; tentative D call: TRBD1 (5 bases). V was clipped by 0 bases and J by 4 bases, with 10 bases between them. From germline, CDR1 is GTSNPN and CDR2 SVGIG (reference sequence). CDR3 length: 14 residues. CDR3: CAWSVQAGNQPQHF. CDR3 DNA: TGTGCCTGGAGTGTACAGGCAGGGAATCAGCCCCAGCATTTT.

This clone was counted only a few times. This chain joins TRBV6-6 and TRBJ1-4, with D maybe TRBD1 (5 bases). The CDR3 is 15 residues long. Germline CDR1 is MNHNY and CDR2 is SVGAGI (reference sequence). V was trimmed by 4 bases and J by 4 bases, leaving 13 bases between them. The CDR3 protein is CASSSPRGVNEKLFF. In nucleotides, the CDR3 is TGTGCCAGCAGTTCCCCTCGGGGGGTTAATGAAAAACTGTTTTTT.

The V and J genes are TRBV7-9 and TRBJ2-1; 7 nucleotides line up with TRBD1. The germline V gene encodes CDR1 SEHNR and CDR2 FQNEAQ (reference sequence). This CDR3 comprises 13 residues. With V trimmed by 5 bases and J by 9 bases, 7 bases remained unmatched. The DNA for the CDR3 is TGTGCCAGCAGCCCGAGGGGGCAGGGTGAGCAGTTCTTC. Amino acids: CASSPRGQGEQFF. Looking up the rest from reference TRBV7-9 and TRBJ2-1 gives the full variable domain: DTGVSQNPRHKITKRGQNVTFRCDPISEHNRLYWYRQTLGQGPEFLTYFQNEAQLEKSRLLSDRFSAERPKGSFSTLEIQRTEQGDSAMYLCASSPRGQGEQFFGPGTRLTVL.

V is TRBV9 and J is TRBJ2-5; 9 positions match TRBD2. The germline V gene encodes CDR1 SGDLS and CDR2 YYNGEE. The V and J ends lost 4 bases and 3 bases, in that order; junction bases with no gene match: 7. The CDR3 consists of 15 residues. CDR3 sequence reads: CASSRSSGGEETQYF. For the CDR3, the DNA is TGTGCCAGCAGCCGCAGTAGCGGGGGCGAAGAGACCCAGTACTTC.

CDR3 sequence (DNA): TGTGCCAGCAGCACCGGACTAGCGGGGACAGAGACCCAGTACTTC. Translated: CASSTGLAGTETQYF. The chain joins TRBV9 to TRBJ2-5; 12 positions agree with TRBD2. This CDR3 region has 15 residues. The V and J ends lost 4 bases and 4 bases, in that order; junction bases with no gene match: 5. Germline-derived CDR1 and CDR2 are SGDLS and YYNGEE.

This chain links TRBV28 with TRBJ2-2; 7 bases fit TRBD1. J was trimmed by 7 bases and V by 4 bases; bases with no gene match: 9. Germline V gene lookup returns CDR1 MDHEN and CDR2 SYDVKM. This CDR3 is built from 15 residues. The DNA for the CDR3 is TGTGCCAGCAGTTCGGCAGGGGGTCTCGGCGGGGAGCTGTTTTTT. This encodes CASSSAGGLGGELFF.

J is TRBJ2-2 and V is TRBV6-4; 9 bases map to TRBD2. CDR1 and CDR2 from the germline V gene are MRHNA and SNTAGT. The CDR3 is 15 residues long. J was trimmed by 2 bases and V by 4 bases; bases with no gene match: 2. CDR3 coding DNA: TGTGCCAGCAGTGCGACTAGCGGAAACACCGGGGAGCTGTTTTTT. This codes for CASSATSGNTGELFF.

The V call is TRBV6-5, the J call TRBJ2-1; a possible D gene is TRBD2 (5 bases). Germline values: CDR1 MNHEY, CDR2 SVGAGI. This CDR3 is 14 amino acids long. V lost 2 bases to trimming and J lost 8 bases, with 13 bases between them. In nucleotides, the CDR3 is TGTGCCAGCAGTTACCCCGGAGGTTTGGATGAGCAGTTCTTC. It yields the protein CASSYPGGLDEQFF.

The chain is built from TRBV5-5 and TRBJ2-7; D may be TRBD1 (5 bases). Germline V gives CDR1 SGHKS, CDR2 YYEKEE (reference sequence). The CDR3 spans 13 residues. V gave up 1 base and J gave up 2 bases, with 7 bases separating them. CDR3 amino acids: CASSLQGAYEQYF. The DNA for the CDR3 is TGTGCCAGCAGCTTGCAGGGCGCCTACGAGCAGTACTTC.

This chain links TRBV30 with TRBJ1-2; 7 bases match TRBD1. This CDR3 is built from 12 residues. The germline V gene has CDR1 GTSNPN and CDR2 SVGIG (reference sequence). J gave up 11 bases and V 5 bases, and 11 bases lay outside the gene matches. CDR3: CAWPRQGIGYTF. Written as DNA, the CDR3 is TGTGCCTGGCCGAGACAGGGAATCGGGTACACCTTC.

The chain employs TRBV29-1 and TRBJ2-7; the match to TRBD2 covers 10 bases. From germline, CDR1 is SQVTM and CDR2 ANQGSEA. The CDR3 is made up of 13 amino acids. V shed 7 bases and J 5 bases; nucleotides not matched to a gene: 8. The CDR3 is CSAKSGRVNEQYF. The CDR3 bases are TGCAGCGCTAAAAGCGGGAGGGTGAACGAGCAGTACTTC.

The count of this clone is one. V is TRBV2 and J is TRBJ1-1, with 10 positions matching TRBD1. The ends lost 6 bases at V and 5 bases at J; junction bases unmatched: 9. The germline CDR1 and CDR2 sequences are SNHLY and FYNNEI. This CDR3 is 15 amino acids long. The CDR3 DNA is TGTGCCAGCAGGGAGACAGGGGGCCGGTCTACTGAAGCTTTCTTT. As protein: CASRETGGRSTEAFF.

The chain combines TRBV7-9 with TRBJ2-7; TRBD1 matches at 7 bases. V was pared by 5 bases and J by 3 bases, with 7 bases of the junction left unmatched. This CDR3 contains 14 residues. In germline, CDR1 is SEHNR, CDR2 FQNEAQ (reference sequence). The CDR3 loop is CASSRRDRIYEQYF. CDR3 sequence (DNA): TGTGCCAGCAGCCGTCGGGACAGAATCTACGAGCAGTACTTC.

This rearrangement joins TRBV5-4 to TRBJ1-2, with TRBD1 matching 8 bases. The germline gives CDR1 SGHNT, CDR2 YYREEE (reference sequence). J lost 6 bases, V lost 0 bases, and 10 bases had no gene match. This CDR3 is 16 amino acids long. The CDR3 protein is CASSLGGQGTLHGYTF. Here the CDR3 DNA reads TGTGCCAGCAGCTTGGGCGGACAGGGCACCTTACATGGCTACACCTTC.

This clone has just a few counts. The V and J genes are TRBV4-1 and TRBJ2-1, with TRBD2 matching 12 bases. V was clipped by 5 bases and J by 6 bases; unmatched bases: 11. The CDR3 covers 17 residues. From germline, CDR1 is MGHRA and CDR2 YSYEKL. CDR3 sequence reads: CASSSTLGLAGTNEQFF. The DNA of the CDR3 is TGCGCCAGCAGCTCTACTCTAGGACTAGCGGGGACCAATGAGCAGTTCTTC.

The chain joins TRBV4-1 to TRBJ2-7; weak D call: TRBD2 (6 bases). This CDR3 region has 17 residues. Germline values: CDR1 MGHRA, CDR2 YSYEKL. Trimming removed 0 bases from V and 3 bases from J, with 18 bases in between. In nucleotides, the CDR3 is TGCGCCAGCAGCCAAGATGTGTCCCGGGGGATTTACTACGAGCAGTACTTC. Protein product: CASSQDVSRGIYYEQYF.